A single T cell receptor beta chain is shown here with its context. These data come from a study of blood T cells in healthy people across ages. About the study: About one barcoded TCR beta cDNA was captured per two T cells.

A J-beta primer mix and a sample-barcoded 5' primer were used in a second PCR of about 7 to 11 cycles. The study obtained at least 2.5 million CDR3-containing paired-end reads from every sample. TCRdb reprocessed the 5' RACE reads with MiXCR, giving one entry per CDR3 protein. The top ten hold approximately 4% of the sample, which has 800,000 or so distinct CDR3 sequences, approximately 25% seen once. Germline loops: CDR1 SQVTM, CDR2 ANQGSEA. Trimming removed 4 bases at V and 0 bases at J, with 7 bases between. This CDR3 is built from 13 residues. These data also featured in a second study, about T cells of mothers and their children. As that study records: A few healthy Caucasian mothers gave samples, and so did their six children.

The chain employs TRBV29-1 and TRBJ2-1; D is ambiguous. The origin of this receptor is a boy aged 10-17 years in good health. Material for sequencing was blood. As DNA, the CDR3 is TGCAGCGTTGGTCTGTACTCCTACAATGAGCAGTTCTTC. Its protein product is CSVGLYSYNEQFF.